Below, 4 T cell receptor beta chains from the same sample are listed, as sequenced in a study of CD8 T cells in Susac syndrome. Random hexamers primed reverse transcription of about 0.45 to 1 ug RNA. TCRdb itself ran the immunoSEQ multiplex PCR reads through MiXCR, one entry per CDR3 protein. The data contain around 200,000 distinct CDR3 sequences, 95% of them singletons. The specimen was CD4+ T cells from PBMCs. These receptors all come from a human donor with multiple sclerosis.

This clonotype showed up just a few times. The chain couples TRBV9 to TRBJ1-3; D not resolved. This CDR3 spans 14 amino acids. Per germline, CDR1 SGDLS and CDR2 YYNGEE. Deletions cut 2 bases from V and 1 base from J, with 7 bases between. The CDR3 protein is CASSVRGSGNTIYF. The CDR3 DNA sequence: TGTGCCAGCAGCGTTCGGGGATCTGGAAACACCATATATTTT.

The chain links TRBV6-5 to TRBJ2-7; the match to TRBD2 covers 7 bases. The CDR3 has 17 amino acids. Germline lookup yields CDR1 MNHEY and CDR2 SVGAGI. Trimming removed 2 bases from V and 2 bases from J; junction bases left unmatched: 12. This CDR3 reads CASSYKWEGSGAYEQYF. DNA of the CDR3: TGTGCCAGCAGTTACAAGTGGGAGGGATCCGGGGCCTACGAGCAGTACTTC.

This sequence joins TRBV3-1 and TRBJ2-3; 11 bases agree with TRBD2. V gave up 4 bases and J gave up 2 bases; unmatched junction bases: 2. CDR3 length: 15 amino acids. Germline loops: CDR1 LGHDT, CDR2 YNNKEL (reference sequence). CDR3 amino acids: CASSRLAGYTDTQYF. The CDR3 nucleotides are TGTGCCAGCAGCCGACTAGCGGGGTACACAGATACGCAGTATTTT.

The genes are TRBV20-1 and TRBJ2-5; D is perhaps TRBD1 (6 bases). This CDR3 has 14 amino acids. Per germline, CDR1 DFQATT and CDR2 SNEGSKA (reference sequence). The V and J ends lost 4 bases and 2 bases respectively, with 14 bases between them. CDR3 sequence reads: CSANAWTDQETQYF. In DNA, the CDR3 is TGCAGTGCTAACGCCTGGACAGATCAAGAGACCCAGTACTTC.